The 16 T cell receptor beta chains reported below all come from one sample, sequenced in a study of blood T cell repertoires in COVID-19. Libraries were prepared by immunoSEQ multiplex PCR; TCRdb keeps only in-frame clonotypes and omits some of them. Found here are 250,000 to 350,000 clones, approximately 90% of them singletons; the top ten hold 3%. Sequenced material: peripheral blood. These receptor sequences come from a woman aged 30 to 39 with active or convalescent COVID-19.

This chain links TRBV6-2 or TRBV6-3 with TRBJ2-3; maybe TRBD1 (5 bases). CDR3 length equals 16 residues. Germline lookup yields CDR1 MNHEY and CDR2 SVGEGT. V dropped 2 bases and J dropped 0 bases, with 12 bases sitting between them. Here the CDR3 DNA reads TGTGCCAGCAGTTACGAAAAGGGGTCTAGCACAGATACGCAGTATTTT. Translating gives CASSYEKGSSTDTQYF.

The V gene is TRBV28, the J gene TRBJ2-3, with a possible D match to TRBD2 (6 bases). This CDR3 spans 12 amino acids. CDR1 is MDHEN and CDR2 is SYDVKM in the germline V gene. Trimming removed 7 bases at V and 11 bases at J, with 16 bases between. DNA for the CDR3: TGTGCCAGCACCTGGAGTCAGGGACTGCAGTATTTT. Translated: CASTWSQGLQYF.

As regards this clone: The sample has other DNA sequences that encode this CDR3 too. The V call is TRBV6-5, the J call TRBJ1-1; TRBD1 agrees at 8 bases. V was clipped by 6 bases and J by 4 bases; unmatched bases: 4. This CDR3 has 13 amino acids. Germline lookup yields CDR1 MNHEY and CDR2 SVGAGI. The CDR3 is CASSYTGGTEAFF. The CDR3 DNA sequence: TGTGCCAGCAGCTATACAGGGGGCACTGAAGCTTTCTTT.

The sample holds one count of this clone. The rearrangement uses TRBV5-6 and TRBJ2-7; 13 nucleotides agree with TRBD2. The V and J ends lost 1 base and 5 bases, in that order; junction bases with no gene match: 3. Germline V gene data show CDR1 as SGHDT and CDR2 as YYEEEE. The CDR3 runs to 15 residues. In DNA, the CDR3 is TGTGCCAGCAGCTTGACTAGCGGGGGGGCCCACGAGCAGTACTTC. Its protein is CASSLTSGGAHEQYF.

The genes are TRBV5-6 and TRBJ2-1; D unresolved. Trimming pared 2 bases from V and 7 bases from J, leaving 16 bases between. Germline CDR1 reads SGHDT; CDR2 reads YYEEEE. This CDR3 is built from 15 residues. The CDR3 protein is CASSFGFGPNNEQFF. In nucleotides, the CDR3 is TGTGCCAGCAGCTTTGGTTTTGGGCCCAATAATGAGCAGTTCTTC.

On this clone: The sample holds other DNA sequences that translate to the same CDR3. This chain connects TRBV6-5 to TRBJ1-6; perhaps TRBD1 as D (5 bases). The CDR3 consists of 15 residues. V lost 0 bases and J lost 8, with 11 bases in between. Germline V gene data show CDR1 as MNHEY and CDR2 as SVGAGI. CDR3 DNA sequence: TGTGCCAGCAGTTACTCAGCAGGGCTGGATTCACCCCTCCACTTT. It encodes CASSYSAGLDSPLHF.

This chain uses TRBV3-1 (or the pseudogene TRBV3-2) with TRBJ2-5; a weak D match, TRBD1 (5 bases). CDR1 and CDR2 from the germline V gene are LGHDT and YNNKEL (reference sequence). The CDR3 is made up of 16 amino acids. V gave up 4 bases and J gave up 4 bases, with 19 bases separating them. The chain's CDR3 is CASSPNRAGPIETQYF. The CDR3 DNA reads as TGTGCCAGCAGCCCCAATCGGGCAGGGCCAATAGAGACCCAGTACTTC.

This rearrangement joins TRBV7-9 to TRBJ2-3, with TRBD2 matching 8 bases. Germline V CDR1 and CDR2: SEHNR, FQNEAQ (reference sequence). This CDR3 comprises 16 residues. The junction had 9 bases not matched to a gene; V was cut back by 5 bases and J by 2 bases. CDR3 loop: CASSIGLAGYTDTQYF. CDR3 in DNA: TGTGCCAGCAGCATTGGACTAGCCGGATACACAGATACGCAGTATTTT.

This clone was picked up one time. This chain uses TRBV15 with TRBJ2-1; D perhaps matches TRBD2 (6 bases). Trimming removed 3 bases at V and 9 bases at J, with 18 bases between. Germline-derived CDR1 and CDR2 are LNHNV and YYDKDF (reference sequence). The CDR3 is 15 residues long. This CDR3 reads CATSSGGDRVPEQFF. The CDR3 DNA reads TGTGCCACCAGCAGCGGAGGGGATAGGGTGCCTGAGCAGTTCTTC.

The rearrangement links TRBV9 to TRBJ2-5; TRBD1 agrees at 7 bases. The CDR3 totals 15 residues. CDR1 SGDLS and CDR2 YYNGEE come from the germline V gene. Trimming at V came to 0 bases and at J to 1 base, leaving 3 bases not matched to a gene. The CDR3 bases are TGTGCCAGCAGCGTAGGAGACAGGGCCCAAGAGACCCAGTACTTC. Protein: CASSVGDRAQETQYF.

CDR3 coding DNA: TGTGCCAGCAGCTTACTTGGGACACCTAGCAATCAGCCCCAGCATTTT. It is translated as CASSLLGTPSNQPQHF. The chain uses TRBV7-2 and TRBJ1-5; TRBD1 is a possible D gene (6 bases). The CDR3 sequence is 16 residues long. With 2 bases removed from V and 0 bases from J, the gap between germline ends came to 11 bases. CDR1 is SGHTA, CDR2 FQGNSA, per germline.

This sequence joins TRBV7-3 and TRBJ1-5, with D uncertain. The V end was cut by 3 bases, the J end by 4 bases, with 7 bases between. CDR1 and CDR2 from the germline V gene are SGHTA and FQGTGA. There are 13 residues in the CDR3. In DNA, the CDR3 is TGTGCCAGCAGCTTGTTCCCAAATCAGCCCCAGCATTTT. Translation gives CASSLFPNQPQHF.

CDR3 region: CASTFGRLTEAFF. DNA of the CDR3: TGTGCCAGCACCTTCGGAAGACTCACTGAAGCTTTCTTT. This chain links TRBV2 with TRBJ1-1; no clear D. V was cut by 7 bases and J by 4 bases, with 13 bases left in between. CDR1 is SNHLY, CDR2 FYNNEI, per germline. The CDR3 covers 13 residues.

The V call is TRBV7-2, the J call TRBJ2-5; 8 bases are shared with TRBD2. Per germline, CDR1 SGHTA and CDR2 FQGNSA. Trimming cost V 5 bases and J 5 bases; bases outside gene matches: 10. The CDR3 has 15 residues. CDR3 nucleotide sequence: TGTGCCAGCAGCGCGACGGGGGGGCCCAAGGAGACCCAGTACTTC. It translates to CASSATGGPKETQYF.

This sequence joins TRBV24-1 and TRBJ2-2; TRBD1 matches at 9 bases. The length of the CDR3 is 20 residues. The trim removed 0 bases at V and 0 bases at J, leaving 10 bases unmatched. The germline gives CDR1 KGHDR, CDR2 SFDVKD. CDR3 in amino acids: CATSDLIQGTGNPNTGELFF. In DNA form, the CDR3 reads TGTGCCACCAGTGATTTGATCCAGGGGACAGGGAACCCGAACACCGGGGAGCTGTTTTTT.

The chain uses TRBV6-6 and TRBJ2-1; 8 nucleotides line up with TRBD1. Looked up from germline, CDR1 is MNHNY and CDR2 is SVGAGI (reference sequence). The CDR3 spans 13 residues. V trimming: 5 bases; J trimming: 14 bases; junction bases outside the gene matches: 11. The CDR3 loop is CASSAGRTGWEFF. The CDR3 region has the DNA TGTGCCAGCAGTGCTGGACGGACAGGGTGGGAGTTCTTC.